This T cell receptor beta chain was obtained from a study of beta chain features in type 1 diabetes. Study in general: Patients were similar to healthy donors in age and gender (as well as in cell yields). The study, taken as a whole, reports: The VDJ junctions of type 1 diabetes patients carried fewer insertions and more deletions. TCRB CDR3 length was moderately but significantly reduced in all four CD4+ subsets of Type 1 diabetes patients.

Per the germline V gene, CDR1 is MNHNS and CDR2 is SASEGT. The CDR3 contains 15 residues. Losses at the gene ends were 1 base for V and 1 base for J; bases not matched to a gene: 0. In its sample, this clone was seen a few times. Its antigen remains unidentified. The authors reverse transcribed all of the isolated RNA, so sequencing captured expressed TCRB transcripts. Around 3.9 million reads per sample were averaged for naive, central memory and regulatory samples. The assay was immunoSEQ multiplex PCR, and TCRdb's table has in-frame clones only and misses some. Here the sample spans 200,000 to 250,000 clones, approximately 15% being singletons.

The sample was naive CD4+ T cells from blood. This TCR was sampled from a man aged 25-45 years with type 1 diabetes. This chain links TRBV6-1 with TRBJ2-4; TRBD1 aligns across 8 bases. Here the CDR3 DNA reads TGTGCCAGCAGTGAAGGGACAGGGGCCAAAAACATTCAGTACTTC. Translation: CASSEGTGAKNIQYF.